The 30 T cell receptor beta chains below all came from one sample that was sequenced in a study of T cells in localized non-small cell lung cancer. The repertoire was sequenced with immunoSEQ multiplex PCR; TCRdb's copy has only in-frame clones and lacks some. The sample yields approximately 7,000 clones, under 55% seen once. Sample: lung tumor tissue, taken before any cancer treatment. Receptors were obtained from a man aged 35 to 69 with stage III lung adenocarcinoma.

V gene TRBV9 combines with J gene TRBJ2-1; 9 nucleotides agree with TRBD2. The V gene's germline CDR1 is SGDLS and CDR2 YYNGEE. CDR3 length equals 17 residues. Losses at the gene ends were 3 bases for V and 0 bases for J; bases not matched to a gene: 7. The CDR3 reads CASSAISGGHSYNEQFF. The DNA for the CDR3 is TGTGCCAGCAGCGCGATTAGCGGGGGACACTCCTACAATGAGCAGTTCTTC.

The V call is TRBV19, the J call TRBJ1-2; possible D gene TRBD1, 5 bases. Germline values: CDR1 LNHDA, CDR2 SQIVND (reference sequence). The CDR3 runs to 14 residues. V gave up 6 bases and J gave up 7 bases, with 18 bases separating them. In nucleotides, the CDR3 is TGTGCCAGTAGGCCGGGACCAGCTGAGGGTGGCTACACCTTC. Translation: CASRPGPAEGGYTF.

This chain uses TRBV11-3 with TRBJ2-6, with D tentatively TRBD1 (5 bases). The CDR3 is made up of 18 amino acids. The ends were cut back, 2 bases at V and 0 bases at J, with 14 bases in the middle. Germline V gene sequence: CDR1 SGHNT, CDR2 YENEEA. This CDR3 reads CASSLPQGYSSGANVLTF. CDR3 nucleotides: TGTGCCAGCAGCTTACCTCAGGGTTATTCCTCTGGGGCCAACGTCCTGACTTTC.

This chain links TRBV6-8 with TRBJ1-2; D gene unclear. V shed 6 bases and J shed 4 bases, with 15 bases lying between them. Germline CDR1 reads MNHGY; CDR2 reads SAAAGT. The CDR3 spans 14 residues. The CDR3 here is CASSGGWDSYGYTF. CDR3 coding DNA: TGTGCCAGCAGCGGAGGATGGGATTCCTATGGCTACACCTTC.

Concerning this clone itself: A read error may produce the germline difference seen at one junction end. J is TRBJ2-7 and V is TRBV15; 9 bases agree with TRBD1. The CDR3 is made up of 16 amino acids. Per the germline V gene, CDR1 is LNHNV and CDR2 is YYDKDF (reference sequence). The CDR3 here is CASSFFPDRGGNEQYF. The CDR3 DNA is TGTGCCAGCAGCTTCTTTCCTGACAGGGGGGGGAACGAGCAGTACTTC.

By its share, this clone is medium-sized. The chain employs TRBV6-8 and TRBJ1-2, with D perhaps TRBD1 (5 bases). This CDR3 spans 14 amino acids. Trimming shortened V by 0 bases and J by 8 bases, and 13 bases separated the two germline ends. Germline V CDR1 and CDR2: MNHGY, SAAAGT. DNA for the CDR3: TGTGCCAGCAGTTACTCGACAGCGAGTCTCGGCTACACCTTC. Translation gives CASSYSTASLGYTF.

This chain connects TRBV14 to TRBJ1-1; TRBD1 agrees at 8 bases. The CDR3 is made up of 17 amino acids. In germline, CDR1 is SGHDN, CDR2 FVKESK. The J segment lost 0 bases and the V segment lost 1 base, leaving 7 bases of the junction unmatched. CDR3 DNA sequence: TGTGCCAGCAGCCAAGTAGGACAGGGTATGATGAACACTGAAGCTTTCTTT. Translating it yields CASSQVGQGMMNTEAFF.

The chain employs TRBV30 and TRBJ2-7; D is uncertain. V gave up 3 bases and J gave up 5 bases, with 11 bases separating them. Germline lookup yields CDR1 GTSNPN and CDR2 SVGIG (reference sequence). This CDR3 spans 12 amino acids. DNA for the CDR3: TGTGCCTGGAGCCCGACTTCTAACGAGCAGTACTTC. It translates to CAWSPTSNEQYF.

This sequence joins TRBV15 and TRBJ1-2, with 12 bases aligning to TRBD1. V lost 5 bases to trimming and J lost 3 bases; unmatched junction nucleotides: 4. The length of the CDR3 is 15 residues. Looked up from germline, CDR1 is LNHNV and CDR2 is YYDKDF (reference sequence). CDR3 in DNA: TGTGCCACCAGCGGGGACAGGGGGCCTCACTATGGCTACACCTTC. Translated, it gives CATSGDRGPHYGYTF.

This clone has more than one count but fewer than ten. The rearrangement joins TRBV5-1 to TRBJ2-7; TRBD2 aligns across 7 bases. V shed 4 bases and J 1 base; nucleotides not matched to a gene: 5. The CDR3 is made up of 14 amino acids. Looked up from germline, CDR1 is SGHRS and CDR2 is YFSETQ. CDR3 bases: TGCGCCAGCAGCGGGGGGGACGGATCCTACGAGCAGTACTTC. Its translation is CASSGGDGSYEQYF.

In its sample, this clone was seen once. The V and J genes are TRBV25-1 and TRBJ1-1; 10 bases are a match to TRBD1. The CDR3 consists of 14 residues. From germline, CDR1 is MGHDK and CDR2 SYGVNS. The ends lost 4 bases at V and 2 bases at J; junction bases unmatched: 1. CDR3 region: CASSGTGGNTEAFF. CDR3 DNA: TGTGCCAGCAGTGGGACAGGGGGAAACACTGAAGCTTTCTTT.

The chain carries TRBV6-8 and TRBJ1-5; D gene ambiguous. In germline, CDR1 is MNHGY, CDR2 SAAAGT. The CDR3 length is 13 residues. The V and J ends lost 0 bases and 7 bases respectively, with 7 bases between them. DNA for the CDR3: TGTGCCAGCAGTTACTCGACCGGACAGCCCCAGCATTTT. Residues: CASSYSTGQPQHF.

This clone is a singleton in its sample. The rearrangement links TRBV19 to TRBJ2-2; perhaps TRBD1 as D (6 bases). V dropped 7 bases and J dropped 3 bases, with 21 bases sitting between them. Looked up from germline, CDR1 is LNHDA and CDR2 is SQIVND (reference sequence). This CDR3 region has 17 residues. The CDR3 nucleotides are TGTGCCAGTACCCAGGACAGCCCGGTGGGATACACCGGGGAGCTGTTTTTT. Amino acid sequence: CASTQDSPVGYTGELFF.

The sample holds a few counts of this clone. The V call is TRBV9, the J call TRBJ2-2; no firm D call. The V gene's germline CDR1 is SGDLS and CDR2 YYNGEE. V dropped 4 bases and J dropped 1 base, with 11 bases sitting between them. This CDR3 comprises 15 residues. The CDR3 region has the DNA TGTGCCAGCAGCCTGAGTTTTGGGAACACCGGGGAGCTGTTTTTT. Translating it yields CASSLSFGNTGELFF.

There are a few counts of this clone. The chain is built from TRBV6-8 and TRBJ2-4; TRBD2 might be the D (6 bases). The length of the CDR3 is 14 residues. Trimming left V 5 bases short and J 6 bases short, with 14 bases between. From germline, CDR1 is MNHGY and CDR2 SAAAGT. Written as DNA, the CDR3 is TGTGCCAGCAGTCATCGGGAGCGCGGAAACATTCAGTACTTC. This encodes CASSHRERGNIQYF.

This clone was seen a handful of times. CDR3 sequence reads: CASSYSGLAGGIYEQYF. The CDR3 DNA sequence: TGTGCCAGCAGTTATTCGGGACTAGCGGGGGGGATCTACGAGCAGTACTTC. The chain carries TRBV6-8 and TRBJ2-7; the match to TRBD2 covers 16 bases. Trimming took 3 bases from V and 3 from J; bases not matched to a gene: 5. The germline CDR1 and CDR2 sequences are MNHGY and SAAAGT. The length of the CDR3 is 17 residues.

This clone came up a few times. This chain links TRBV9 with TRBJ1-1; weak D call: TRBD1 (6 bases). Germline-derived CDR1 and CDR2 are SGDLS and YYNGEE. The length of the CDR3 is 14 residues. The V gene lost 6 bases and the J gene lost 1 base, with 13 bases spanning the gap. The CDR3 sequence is CASTKLQGNTEAFF. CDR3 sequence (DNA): TGTGCCAGCACCAAGTTACAGGGGAACACTGAAGCTTTCTTT.

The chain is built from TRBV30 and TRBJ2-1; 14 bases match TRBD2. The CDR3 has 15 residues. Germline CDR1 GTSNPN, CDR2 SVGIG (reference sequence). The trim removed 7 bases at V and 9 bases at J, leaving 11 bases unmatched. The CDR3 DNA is TGTGCCTACCAATCGGGACTAGCGGGAGCTAGTGAGCAGTTCTTC. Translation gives CAYQSGLAGASEQFF.

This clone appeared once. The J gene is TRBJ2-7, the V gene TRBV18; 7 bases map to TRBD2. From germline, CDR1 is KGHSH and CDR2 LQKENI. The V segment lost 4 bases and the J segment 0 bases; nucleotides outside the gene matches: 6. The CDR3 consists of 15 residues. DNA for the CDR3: TGTGCCAGCTCACTTCTAGCGGTGAGCTCCTACGAGCAGTACTTC. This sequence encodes CASSLLAVSSYEQYF.

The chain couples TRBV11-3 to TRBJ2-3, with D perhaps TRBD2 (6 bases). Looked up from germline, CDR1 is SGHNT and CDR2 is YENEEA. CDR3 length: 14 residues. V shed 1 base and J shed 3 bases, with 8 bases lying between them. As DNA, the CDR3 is TGTGCCAGCAGCTTAGGGGAGGTAACAGATACGCAGTATTTT. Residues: CASSLGEVTDTQYF.

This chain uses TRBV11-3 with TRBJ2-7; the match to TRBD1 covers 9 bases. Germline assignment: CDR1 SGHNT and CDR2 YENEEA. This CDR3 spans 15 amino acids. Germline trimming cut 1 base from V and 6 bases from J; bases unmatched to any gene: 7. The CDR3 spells CASSLGQGELSEQYF. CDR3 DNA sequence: TGTGCCAGCAGCTTAGGACAGGGGGAGTTGAGCGAGCAGTACTTC.

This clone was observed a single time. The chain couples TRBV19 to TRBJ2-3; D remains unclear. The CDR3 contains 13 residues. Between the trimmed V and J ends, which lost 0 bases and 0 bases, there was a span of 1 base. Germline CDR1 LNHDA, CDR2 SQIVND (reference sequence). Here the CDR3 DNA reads TGTGCCAGTAGTATAGACAGCACAGATACGCAGTATTTT. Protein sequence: CASSIDSTDTQYF.

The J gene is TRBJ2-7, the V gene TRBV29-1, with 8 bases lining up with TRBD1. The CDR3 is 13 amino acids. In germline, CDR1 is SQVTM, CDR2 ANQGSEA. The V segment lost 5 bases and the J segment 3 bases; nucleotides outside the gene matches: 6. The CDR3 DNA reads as TGCAGCGTTCAAGGACAGGGACACTACGAGCAGTACTTC. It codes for CSVQGQGHYEQYF.

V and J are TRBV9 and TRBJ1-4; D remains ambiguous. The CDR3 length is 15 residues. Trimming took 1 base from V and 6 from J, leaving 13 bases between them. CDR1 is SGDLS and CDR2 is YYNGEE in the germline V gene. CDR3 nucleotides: TGTGCCAGCAGCGTATCAACCCAGCCTGATGAAAAACTGTTTTTT. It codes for CASSVSTQPDEKLFF.

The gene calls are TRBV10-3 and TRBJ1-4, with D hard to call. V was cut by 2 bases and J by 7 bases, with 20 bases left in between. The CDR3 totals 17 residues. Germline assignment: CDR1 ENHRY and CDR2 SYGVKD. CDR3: CAISEVREAMLSEKLFF. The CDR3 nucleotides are TGTGCCATCAGTGAGGTTAGGGAGGCGATGTTAAGTGAAAAACTGTTTTTT.

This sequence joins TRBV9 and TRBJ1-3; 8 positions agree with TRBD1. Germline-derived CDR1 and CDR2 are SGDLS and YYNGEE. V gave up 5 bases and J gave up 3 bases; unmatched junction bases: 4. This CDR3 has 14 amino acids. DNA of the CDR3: TGTGCCAGCAGTCACGGACAGGGTGGAAACACCATATATTTT. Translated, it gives CASSHGQGGNTIYF.

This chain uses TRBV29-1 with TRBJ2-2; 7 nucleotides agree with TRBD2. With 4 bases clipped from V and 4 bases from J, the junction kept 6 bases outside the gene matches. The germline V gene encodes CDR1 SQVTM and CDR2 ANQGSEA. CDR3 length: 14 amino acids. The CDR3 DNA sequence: TGCAGCGTTGGCCCTCCGGGGGGCACCGGGGAGCTGTTTTTT. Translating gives CSVGPPGGTGELFF.

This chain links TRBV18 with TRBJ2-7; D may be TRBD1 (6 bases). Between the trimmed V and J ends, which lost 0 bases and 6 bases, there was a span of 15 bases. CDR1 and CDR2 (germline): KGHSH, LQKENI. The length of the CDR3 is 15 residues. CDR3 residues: CASSPPSTGFREQYF. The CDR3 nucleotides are TGTGCCAGCTCACCACCGTCCACAGGGTTCCGCGAGCAGTACTTC.

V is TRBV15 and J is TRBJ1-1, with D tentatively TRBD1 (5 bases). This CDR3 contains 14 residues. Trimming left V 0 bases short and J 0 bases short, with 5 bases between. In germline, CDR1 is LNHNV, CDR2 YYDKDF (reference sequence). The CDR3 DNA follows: TGTGCCACCAGCAGAGACAGGGTGAACACTGAAGCTTTCTTT. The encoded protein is CATSRDRVNTEAFF.

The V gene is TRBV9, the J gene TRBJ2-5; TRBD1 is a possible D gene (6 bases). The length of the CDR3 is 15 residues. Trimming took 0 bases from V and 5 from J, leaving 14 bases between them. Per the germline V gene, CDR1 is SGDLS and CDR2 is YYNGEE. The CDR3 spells CASSVGGLRGETQYF. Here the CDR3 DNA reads TGTGCCAGCAGCGTAGGAGGGCTGAGGGGGGAGACCCAGTACTTC.